Each of the 30 T cell receptor beta chains below was sequenced from the same sample in a study of cytomegalovirus exposure and HLA in healthy donors. The PCR employed 60 Vbeta primers together with 13 Jbeta primers. Generated by immunoSEQ multiplex PCR, the TCRdb table keeps only in-frame clones and is missing some. The sample contains about 130,000 clones, roughly 77% of which appear only once. The source material was PBMCs. Source of these receptors: a woman between 40 and 55 years old in good health and CMV-seropositive.

This clone was picked up one time. The J gene is TRBJ1-2, the V gene TRBV27; a possible D gene is TRBD1 (5 bases). The CDR3 spans 13 residues. V was shortened by 7 bases and J by 3 bases, with 12 bases between the two germline ends. Germline CDR1 and CDR2: MNHEY and SMNVEV (reference sequence). The CDR3 DNA reads as TGTGCCAGCATCGGCCTGACAGACTATGGCTACACCTTC. Protein: CASIGLTDYGYTF.

The CDR3 DNA reads as TGTGCCAGCAGCTTAGGGGCAGGGGGCGCGGGCACCGGGGAGCTGTTTTTT. It is translated as CASSLGAGGAGTGELFF. The chain uses TRBV13 and TRBJ2-2, with 8 bases fitting TRBD1. In germline, CDR1 is PRHDT, CDR2 FYEKMQ (reference sequence). This CDR3 comprises 17 residues. V dropped 0 bases and J dropped 4; count of bases not matched to a gene: 7.

This clone was observed a handful of times. The chain links TRBV7-8 to TRBJ1-1, with D perhaps matching TRBD1 (6 bases). The V gene lost 5 bases and the J gene lost 1 base, with 17 bases spanning the gap. There are 16 residues in the CDR3. Germline V gene sequence: CDR1 SGHVS, CDR2 FQNEAQ. CDR3 amino acids: CASSEKKGTKNTEAFF. CDR3 nucleotide sequence: TGTGCCAGCAGCGAGAAGAAAGGGACAAAGAACACTGAAGCTTTCTTT. The entire variable domain, with the rest obtained from reference TRBV7-8 and TRBJ1-1, is as follows: GAGVSQSPRYKVAKRGQDVALRCDPISGHVSLFWYQQALGQGPEFLTYFQNEAQLDKSGLPSDRFFAERPEGSVSTLKIQRTQQEDSAVYLCASSEKKGTKNTEAFFGQGTRLTVV.

There are a few counts of this clone. The chain couples TRBV10-3 to TRBJ2-3, with 11 bases lining up with TRBD2. Looked up from germline, CDR1 is ENHRY and CDR2 is SYGVKD. CDR3 length: 15 amino acids. The trim removed 6 bases at V and 4 bases at J, leaving 6 bases unmatched. The CDR3, as DNA: TGTGCCATCAGGGGGCCTAGCGGGGGGCCAGATACGCAGTATTTT. It translates to CAIRGPSGGPDTQYF.

This chain joins TRBV7-2 and TRBJ2-7, with 10 positions matching TRBD2. This CDR3 spans 16 amino acids. Germline V gives CDR1 SGHTA, CDR2 FQGNSA. J lost 1 base, V lost 4 bases, and 7 bases had no gene match. The CDR3 sequence is CASSYNPLAGSYEQYF. Here the CDR3 DNA reads TGTGCCAGCAGCTATAACCCACTAGCGGGATCCTACGAGCAGTACTTC.

Only one count was recorded for this clone. J is TRBJ2-3 and V is TRBV11-3; D not resolved. Germline V gene lookup returns CDR1 SGHNT and CDR2 YENEEA. V was cut by 2 bases and J by 6 bases, with 12 bases left in between. This CDR3 contains 14 residues. CDR3: CASSLINQADTQYF. CDR3 sequence (DNA): TGTGCCAGCAGCTTAATCAACCAGGCCGATACGCAGTATTTT. The full variable domain, with the rest looked up from reference TRBV11-3 and TRBJ2-3, is EAGVVQSPRYKIIEKKQPVAFWCNPISGHNTLYWYLQNLGQGPELLIRYENEEAVDDSQLPKDRFSAERLKGVDSTLKIQPAELGDSAVYLCASSLINQADTQYFGPGTRLTVL.

This clone was seen just once. This chain connects TRBV2 to TRBJ2-7; D is unclear. The CDR3 spans 12 residues. Germline V gene data show CDR1 as SNHLY and CDR2 as FYNNEI. The V end was cut by 1 base, the J end by 5 bases, with 6 bases between. CDR3 nucleotides: TGTGCCAGCAGTGAAGTCCAGGACGAGCAGTACTTC. This gives the protein CASSEVQDEQYF.

The chain links TRBV10-1 to TRBJ2-7, with D unclear. Germline V gene data show CDR1 as WNHNN and CDR2 as SYGVQD (reference sequence). The V and J ends lost 3 bases and 6 bases respectively, with 12 bases between them. The CDR3 length is 13 residues. The CDR3 loop reads CASSDPVTPEQYF. In DNA form, the CDR3 reads TGCGCCAGCAGTGATCCGGTGACACCCGAGCAGTACTTC.

V gene TRBV11-2 combines with J gene TRBJ2-2, with TRBD1 matching 8 bases. In germline, CDR1 is SGHAT, CDR2 FQNNGV. Trimming took 5 bases from V and 2 from J; bases not matched to a gene: 7. This CDR3 region has 16 residues. The CDR3 loop is CASSRGQGGNTGELFF. CDR3 DNA: TGTGCCAGCAGCCGAGGACAGGGAGGAAACACCGGGGAGCTGTTTTTT.

The CDR3 region is CASSLSPDRAAGELFF. The CDR3 DNA reads TGTGCCAGCAGCCTTTCCCCCGACAGGGCCGCCGGGGAGCTGTTTTTT. V usage is TRBV7-2 and J usage is TRBJ2-2, with 7 bases lining up with TRBD1. CDR3 length: 16 amino acids. Germline V lookup: CDR1 SGHTA, CDR2 FQGNSA. V shed 5 bases, J shed 6 bases, and the junction held 12 bases outside the gene matches.

This sequence joins TRBV7-2 and TRBJ2-3; 9 nucleotides match TRBD2. This CDR3 region has 16 residues. The ends lost 2 bases at V and 6 bases at J; junction bases unmatched: 9. Looked up from germline, CDR1 is SGHTA and CDR2 is FQGNSA. The CDR3 nucleotides read TGTGCCAGCAGCTTACTTCTGCGGGGGGGTTCGGATACGCAGTATTTT. This sequence encodes CASSLLLRGGSDTQYF.

The chain carries TRBV19 and TRBJ2-1, with D uncertain. Between the trimmed V and J ends, which lost 6 bases and 4 bases, there was a span of 10 bases. The length of the CDR3 is 13 residues. CDR1 LNHDA and CDR2 SQIVND come from the germline V gene (reference sequence). CDR3 nucleotide sequence: TGTGCCAGTAGAACTGAACGGTACAATGAGCAGTTCTTC. This encodes CASRTERYNEQFF.

V gene TRBV27 combines with J gene TRBJ2-5, with 11 bases aligning to TRBD2. The V and J ends lost 11 bases and 4 bases, in that order; junction bases with no gene match: 9. CDR1 is MNHEY, CDR2 SMNVEV, per germline (reference sequence). The CDR3 is 14 amino acids. This CDR3 reads CAVRPGLAGETQYF. In DNA form, the CDR3 reads TGTGCCGTACGGCCCGGACTAGCGGGAGAGACCCAGTACTTC.

This chain joins TRBV11-3 and TRBJ2-3, with 11 bases that match TRBD1. CDR3 length equals 16 residues. Germline V gives CDR1 SGHNT, CDR2 YENEEA. J was trimmed by 6 bases and V by 5 bases; bases with no gene match: 10. DNA for the CDR3: TGTGCCAGCAGCCCCGGGACAGGGGGGTTTGGGGATACGCAGTATTTT. It specifies CASSPGTGGFGDTQYF.

This chain connects TRBV27 to TRBJ2-7; 7 bases are shared with TRBD1. The germline gives CDR1 MNHEY, CDR2 SMNVEV (reference sequence). The trim removed 3 bases at V and 6 bases at J, leaving 14 bases unmatched. The CDR3 runs 16 residues. The chain's CDR3 is CASSLGPDREFREQYF. As DNA, the CDR3 is TGTGCCAGCAGTTTGGGCCCCGACAGGGAATTCCGCGAGCAGTACTTC.

For the CDR3, the DNA is TGTGCCAGCTCACTCCAGTTGAACACTGAAGCTTTCTTT. Encoded protein: CASSLQLNTEAFF. The chain is built from TRBV18 and TRBJ1-1; D gene ambiguous. The germline gives CDR1 KGHSH, CDR2 LQKENI. The CDR3 contains 13 residues. Trimming took 4 bases from V and 0 from J, leaving 6 bases between them.

This rearrangement joins TRBV4-1 to TRBJ1-1; the D is unclear. The CDR3 length is 13 residues. V was trimmed by 1 base and J by 1 base, leaving 4 bases between them. The V gene's germline CDR1 is MGHRA and CDR2 YSYEKL. The CDR3 loop reads CASSQVQNTEAFF. The CDR3 DNA is TGCGCCAGCAGCCAAGTTCAGAACACTGAAGCTTTCTTT.

This sequence joins TRBV4-1 and TRBJ2-1; 7 bases align to TRBD1. Per germline, CDR1 MGHRA and CDR2 YSYEKL. This CDR3 contains 14 residues. V lost 4 bases and J lost 4; bases outside the gene matches: 4. The DNA for the CDR3 is TGCGCCAGCAGCCGACAGGGTCCGTACAATGAGCAGTTCTTC. Translated, it gives CASSRQGPYNEQFF.

The J gene is TRBJ2-2, the V gene TRBV10-2; D is ambiguous. V was pared by 0 bases and J by 4 bases, with 12 bases between. The CDR3 spans 16 residues. Germline CDR1 WSHSY, CDR2 SAAADI. The CDR3 region has the DNA TGCGCCAGCAGTGAGTCGACCACCCGACTCACCGGGGAGCTGTTTTTT. This encodes CASSESTTRLTGELFF.

This chain uses TRBV6-6 with TRBJ2-5; 9 bases align to TRBD1. The CDR3 is 15 residues long. Trimming took 6 bases from V and 5 from J; bases not matched to a gene: 10. Germline V gene data show CDR1 as MNHNY and CDR2 as SVGAGI (reference sequence). CDR3 protein: CASSPGTGILETQYF. DNA of the CDR3: TGTGCCAGCAGCCCGGGGACAGGGATATTGGAGACCCAGTACTTC.

The chain is built from TRBV30 and TRBJ2-7; TRBD1 aligns across 7 bases. Trimming cost V 5 bases and J 2 bases; bases outside gene matches: 6. The CDR3 covers 13 residues. Germline V lookup: CDR1 GTSNPN, CDR2 SVGIG (reference sequence). CDR3 amino acids: CAWGTAGTYEQYF. CDR3 DNA: TGTGCCTGGGGGACAGCCGGGACCTACGAGCAGTACTTC.

The chain couples TRBV19 to TRBJ1-5; 8 bases map to TRBD1. The trim removed 3 bases at V and 5 bases at J, leaving 6 bases unmatched. CDR1 is LNHDA, CDR2 SQIVND, per germline (reference sequence). The CDR3 consists of 15 residues. The CDR3 region is CASSIWTGSDQPQHF. The CDR3 DNA follows: TGTGCCAGTAGTATCTGGACAGGGAGCGATCAGCCCCAGCATTTT.

CDR3 sequence reads: CASRLDGSLYEQYF. As DNA, the CDR3 is TGTGCCAGCAGACTAGACGGGTCGCTCTACGAGCAGTACTTC. The chain joins TRBV25-1 to TRBJ2-7, with D tentatively TRBD2 (5 bases). Trimming removed 6 bases at V and 3 bases at J, with 15 bases between. Germline CDR1 MGHDK, CDR2 SYGVNS. CDR3 length: 14 amino acids.

The chain joins TRBV28 to TRBJ2-5, with TRBD2 matching over 9 bases. The DNA end is more similar to TRBJ2-7, so the J call may be wrong. The germline V gene has CDR1 MDHEN and CDR2 SYDVKM. CDR3 length equals 13 residues. The CDR3 sequence is CASTTSGPYEQYF. The CDR3 DNA reads TGTGCCAGCACGACTAGCGGTCCCTACGAGCAGTACTTC.

The CDR3 sequence is CASSIGGLYEQYF. In DNA, the CDR3 is TGTGCCAGTAGTATAGGGGGGCTCTACGAGCAGTACTTC. The chain recombines TRBV19 with TRBJ2-7, with a weak D call TRBD1 (6 bases). V gave up 1 base and J gave up 3 bases, with 7 bases separating them. Germline CDR1 LNHDA, CDR2 SQIVND (reference sequence). This CDR3 is 13 amino acids long.

This clone has just a few counts. The V and J genes are TRBV14 and TRBJ2-3; 11 bases are shared with TRBD1. CDR1 is SGHDN and CDR2 is FVKESK in the germline V gene. There are 21 residues in the CDR3. The ends lost 1 base at V and 6 bases at J; junction bases unmatched: 21. The CDR3 DNA reads TGTGCCAGCAGCCAAGGCAAGTCTCTTGTATCTTCGGACAGGGGGCTGGATACGCAGTATTTT. Translated: CASSQGKSLVSSDRGLDTQYF.

The chain uses TRBV6-5 and TRBJ2-1, with 9 positions matching TRBD2. The CDR3 sequence is 16 residues long. The V gene's germline CDR1 is MNHEY and CDR2 SVGAGI. The junction had 6 bases not matched to a gene; V was cut back by 0 bases and J by 6 bases. The CDR3 DNA is TGTGCCAGCAGTTACTCGTTAGCGGGAGTCTCCAATGAGCAGTTCTTC. Protein sequence: CASSYSLAGVSNEQFF.

The chain joins TRBV18 to TRBJ2-7, with 8 bases fitting TRBD2. The CDR3 is 15 amino acids. CDR1 and CDR2 from the germline V gene are KGHSH and LQKENI. V trimming: 1 base; J trimming: 5 bases; junction bases outside the gene matches: 7. CDR3 nucleotides: TGTGCCAGCTCACCACGTCGGGATAGCGGGGACGAGCAGTACTTC. Its translation is CASSPRRDSGDEQYF.

This chain joins TRBV9 and TRBJ2-2; tentatively, D is TRBD2 (5 bases). Germline assignment: CDR1 SGDLS and CDR2 YYNGEE. V lost 3 bases to trimming and J lost 2 bases, with 8 bases between them. This CDR3 region has 14 residues. CDR3 DNA sequence: TGTGCCAGCAGCGCCGGGATCAACACCGGGGAGCTGTTTTTT. Amino acid sequence: CASSAGINTGELFF.

The rearrangement joins TRBV28 to TRBJ1-2, with 7 positions matching TRBD1. Trimming cost V 10 bases and J 4 bases; bases outside gene matches: 9. This CDR3 comprises 13 residues. Germline V gives CDR1 MDHEN, CDR2 SYDVKM. CDR3 DNA: TGTGCCACCGACAGGGATAGCGCCTATGGCTACACCTTC. It specifies CATDRDSAYGYTF.